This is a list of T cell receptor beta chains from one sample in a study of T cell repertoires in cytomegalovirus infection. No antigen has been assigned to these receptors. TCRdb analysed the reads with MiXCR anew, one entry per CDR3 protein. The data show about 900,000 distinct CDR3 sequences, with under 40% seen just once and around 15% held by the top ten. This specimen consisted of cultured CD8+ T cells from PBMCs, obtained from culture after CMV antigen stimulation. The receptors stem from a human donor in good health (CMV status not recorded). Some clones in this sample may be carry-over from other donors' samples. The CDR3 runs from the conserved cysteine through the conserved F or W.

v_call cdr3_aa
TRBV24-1 CATSDPQTGVADTQYF
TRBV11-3 CASRTGVQNIQYF
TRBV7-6 CASSRVTGSNYGYTF
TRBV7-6 CASSLEGVTYNEQFF
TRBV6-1 CASSERGGDEQYF
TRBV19 CASSIAGGTGGELFF
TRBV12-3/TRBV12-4 CASSPQHENGANVLTF
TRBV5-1 CASSFQSEYQETQYF
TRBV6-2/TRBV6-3 CASSQRTGWDSPLHF
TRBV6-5 CASSYSITRFYNEQFF
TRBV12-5 CASGFLTDSGGHTDTQYF
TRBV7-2 CASSLPRDTQYF
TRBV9 CASSVVGLAGTNEQFF
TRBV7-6 CASSPREESSYNEQFF
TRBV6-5 CASSYSTGVTGELFF
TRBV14 CASSHPTAGANYGYTF
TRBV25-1 CASSESYRVETEAFF
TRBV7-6 CASSAVLAGGADTQYF
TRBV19 CASSAQGSSPEAFF
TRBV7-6 CASSSGTGLNPYNEQFF
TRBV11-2 CASSLFSRGVGNEQYF
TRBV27 CASRLGQGSAGELFF
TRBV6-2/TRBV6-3 CASSYRQYSGANVLTF
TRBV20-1 CSAPSGLSDETQYF
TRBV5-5 CASSWSLLSGGGTDTQYF
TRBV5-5 CASSRGQGDEKDTQYF
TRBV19 CASSSPDWVRVTEAFF
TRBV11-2 CASSFYSDSPLHF
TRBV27 CASTRTGGADTQYF
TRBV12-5 CASGFISKGTPEAFF
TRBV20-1 CSASGLAGATSSYNEQFF
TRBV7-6 CASSFGTPNYNEQFF
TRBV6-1 CASSLLGTADYEQYF
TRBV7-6 CASTQEGYSTDTQYF
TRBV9 CASSPWSERGPGGNEQFF
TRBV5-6 CASSFRHSSYGYTF
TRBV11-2 CASSLGVRNTEAFF
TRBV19 CASSKYSGGSYNEQFF
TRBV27 CASSLSSRDYNEQFF
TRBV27 CASSLTANLHTDTQYF
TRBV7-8 CATTGRGNLETQYF